The table lists the clone carrying this T cell receptor beta chain with a few counts. Its antigen remains unidentified. Trimming cost V 6 bases and J 0 bases, with 11 bases left between them. This CDR3 has 13 amino acids. Germline values: CDR1 SQVTM, CDR2 ANQGSEA. Vbeta (60) and Jbeta (13) primers were used in the PCR. The method was immunoSEQ multiplex PCR; TCRdb's version includes in-frame clones alone and lacks a portion of them. The sample contains about 140,000 clones, approximately 77% of which appear only once. This specimen belongs to a study of cytomegalovirus exposure and HLA in healthy donors. Study observations and caveats: In a later analysis, donors in an Asian-associated ancestry cluster reportedly had fewer N-insertions in productive TCRs than the cohort mean. Most of the TCR beta V segments (in an earlier analysis) were productive either about 90% or about 30% of the time. After further analysis at a later stage, under 20,000 TCR beta sequences were associated with HLA alleles at 0.05 false discovery rate.

The sequenced material came from PBMCs. The receptor was isolated from a woman in her forties or fifties in good health and CMV-seronegative. The chain links TRBV29-1 to TRBJ1-1, with a possible D match to TRBD1 (5 bases). CDR3: CSVRRDVNTEAFF. The CDR3 DNA reads as TGCAGCGTCAGGCGGGACGTGAACACTGAAGCTTTCTTT.